The rows below give T cell receptor beta chains drawn from one sample of a study of blood T cell repertoires in COVID-19. Profiled with immunoSEQ multiplex PCR; TCRdb holds only in-frame clones, not every one. The sample holds roughly 410,000 clones, around 87% seen once. Sequenced input: peripheral blood. These receptors all stem from a woman in her sixties or seventies with COVID-19, enrolled during active disease. Each CDR3 is given with its conserved first and last residue. Each record gives: CDR3 length, V gene, clone size, J gene, D gene, CDR3 DNA, CDR3 protein. D genes are given only for firm matches. Clone size, where shown, is once, few, many, or a class for clones that have expanded.

len: 14; v_gene: TRBV6-6; abundance: NA; j_gene: TRBJ2-2; d_gene: TRBD2; CDR3nt: TGTGCCAGCAGCCCCCGGGGGGGTGCCGGGGAGCTGTTTTTT; CDR3aa: CASSPRGGAGELFF
len: 19; v_gene: TRBV21-1; abundance: NA; j_gene: TRBJ1-3; d_gene: NA; CDR3nt: TGTGCCAGCAGCAAAGAAGGTGAGGAGGGACAGGCCTGTGGAAACACCATATATTTT; CDR3aa: CASSKEGEEGQACGNTIYF
len: 14; v_gene: TRBV18; abundance: NA; j_gene: TRBJ1-5; d_gene: NA; CDR3nt: TGTGCCAGCTCCCAGGGGAGGGGCAATCAGCCCCAGCATTTT; CDR3aa: CASSQGRGNQPQHF
len: 15; v_gene: TRBV5-8; abundance: NA; j_gene: TRBJ1-1; d_gene: TRBD1; CDR3nt: TGTGCCAGCAGCTACCACAGGGGCCAGAACACTGAAGCTTTCTTT; CDR3aa: CASSYHRGQNTEAFF
len: 14; v_gene: TRBV9; abundance: NA; j_gene: TRBJ2-1; d_gene: NA; CDR3nt: TGTGCCAGCTCGAGGGCGGGGTCCTACAATGAGCAGTTCTTC; CDR3aa: CASSRAGSYNEQFF
len: 12; v_gene: TRBV28; abundance: NA; j_gene: TRBJ1-1; d_gene: NA; CDR3nt: TGTGCCAGCAGTTTACGTTTGTATGAAGCTTTCTTT; CDR3aa: CASSLRLYEAFF
len: 15; v_gene: TRBV7-2; abundance: few; j_gene: TRBJ2-1; d_gene: TRBD2; CDR3nt: TGTGCCAGCAGAGTGGCAGCGGGGGGGCCAAATGAGCAGTTCTTC; CDR3aa: CASRVAAGGPNEQFF
len: 15; v_gene: TRBV7-9; abundance: NA; j_gene: TRBJ1-2; d_gene: NA; CDR3nt: TGTGCCAGCAGCTTAGTGGTAGGGGCTGACTATGGCTACACCTTC; CDR3aa: CASSLVVGADYGYTF
len: 13; v_gene: TRBV5-1; abundance: NA; j_gene: TRBJ2-5; d_gene: NA; CDR3nt: TGCGCCAGCAGCTTATATCCGCAAGAGACCCAGTACTTC; CDR3aa: CASSLYPQETQYF
len: 15; v_gene: TRBV7-9; abundance: NA; j_gene: TRBJ1-1; d_gene: TRBD1; CDR3nt: TGTGCCAGCAGGCACAGGGGGGCCATGAACACTGAAGCTTTCTTT; CDR3aa: CASRHRGAMNTEAFF
len: 15; v_gene: TRBV4-1; abundance: few; j_gene: TRBJ2-1; d_gene: TRBD2; CDR3nt: TGCGCCAGCAGCCCCCCCGGGACTAGCGTCAATGAGCAGTTCTTC; CDR3aa: CASSPPGTSVNEQFF
len: 16; v_gene: TRBV12-5; abundance: few; j_gene: TRBJ1-4; d_gene: NA; CDR3nt: TGTGCTAGTGGTTTACAGTGCCTTACAACTAATGAAAAACTGTTTTTT; CDR3aa: CASGLQCLTTNEKLFF
len: 15; v_gene: TRBV12-5; abundance: NA; j_gene: TRBJ1-2; d_gene: TRBD1; CDR3nt: TGTGCTAGTGGGATAGGGACAGGGGTGGACTATGGCTACACCTTC; CDR3aa: CASGIGTGVDYGYTF
len: 15; v_gene: TRBV7-2; abundance: once; j_gene: TRBJ2-5; d_gene: TRBD2; CDR3nt: TGTGCCAGCAGCAAAGCGGGGGTTTTTGGAGAGACCCAGTACTTC; CDR3aa: CASSKAGVFGETQYF
len: 13; v_gene: TRBV3-1/TRBV3-2; abundance: NA; j_gene: TRBJ1-1; d_gene: NA; CDR3nt: TGTGCCAGCAGCCCCCTCGGTAACACTGAAGCTTTCTTT; CDR3aa: CASSPLGNTEAFF
len: 17; v_gene: TRBV4-2; abundance: NA; j_gene: TRBJ1-6; d_gene: NA; CDR3nt: TGTGCCAGCAGCCAAGGCCCTTCGGGGGATAATAATTCACCCCTCCACTTT; CDR3aa: CASSQGPSGDNNSPLHF
len: 13; v_gene: TRBV7-9; abundance: NA; j_gene: TRBJ1-2; d_gene: NA; CDR3nt: TGTGCCAGCAGCGTACGGGGGGGCGATGGCTACACCTTC; CDR3aa: CASSVRGGDGYTF
len: 15; v_gene: TRBV4-2; abundance: NA; j_gene: TRBJ2-3; d_gene: TRBD2; CDR3nt: TGTGCCAGCAGCCAAGCCGGGGGGGTCACAGATACGCAGTATTTT; CDR3aa: CASSQAGGVTDTQYF
len: 14; v_gene: TRBV18; abundance: NA; j_gene: TRBJ2-5; d_gene: NA; CDR3nt: TGTGCCAGCTCACCACTTCCAGGGATAGAGACCCAGTACTTC; CDR3aa: CASSPLPGIETQYF
len: 13; v_gene: TRBV28; abundance: NA; j_gene: TRBJ1-2; d_gene: NA; CDR3nt: TGTGCCAGCAGGCAGGACAGATTCTATGGCTACACCTTC; CDR3aa: CASRQDRFYGYTF
len: 15; v_gene: TRBV6-5; abundance: NA; j_gene: TRBJ2-2; d_gene: TRBD1; CDR3nt: TGTGCCAGCAGACGCACCGGGGACAGGGGCGGGGAGCTGTTTTTT; CDR3aa: CASRRTGDRGGELFF
len: 15; v_gene: TRBV7-9; abundance: NA; j_gene: TRBJ1-4; d_gene: NA; CDR3nt: TGTGCCAGCAGCTTAGGAGTTGGTATTAATGAAAAACTGTTTTTT; CDR3aa: CASSLGVGINEKLFF
len: 15; v_gene: TRBV7-2; abundance: NA; j_gene: TRBJ1-1; d_gene: TRBD1; CDR3nt: TGTGCCAGCAGCTTATTGGGACAGGGTAGGATGAACGCTTTCTTT; CDR3aa: CASSLLGQGRMNAFF
len: 11; v_gene: TRBV7-9; abundance: few; j_gene: TRBJ1-1; d_gene: NA; CDR3nt: TGTGCCAGCAGCCGCGGGGCCGAAGCTTTCTTT; CDR3aa: CASSRGAEAFF
len: 14; v_gene: TRBV27; abundance: NA; j_gene: TRBJ2-7; d_gene: TRBD1; CDR3nt: TGTGCCAGCAGTATACCGGGACAGGCCTACGAGCAGTACTTC; CDR3aa: CASSIPGQAYEQYF
len: 15; v_gene: TRBV6-6; abundance: NA; j_gene: TRBJ2-7; d_gene: TRBD1; CDR3nt: TGTGCCAGCAGCGAACCGGGACAGTCAACCTACGAGCAGTACTTC; CDR3aa: CASSEPGQSTYEQYF
len: 16; v_gene: TRBV6-5; abundance: NA; j_gene: TRBJ1-3; d_gene: TRBD1; CDR3nt: TGTGCCAGCAGTTACTCGAAAAGGGGGCGAGGAAACACCATATATTTT; CDR3aa: CASSYSKRGRGNTIYF
len: 15; v_gene: TRBV5-1; abundance: NA; j_gene: TRBJ1-4; d_gene: TRBD1; CDR3nt: TGCGCCAGCAGCTGGCGGACAGGGTCGAATGAAAAACTGTTTTTT; CDR3aa: CASSWRTGSNEKLFF
len: 16; v_gene: TRBV15; abundance: NA; j_gene: TRBJ1-4; d_gene: TRBD1; CDR3nt: TGTGCCACCAGCAGAGTTCCAGGGGGTTCGGGGGAAAAACTGTTTTTT; CDR3aa: CATSRVPGGSGEKLFF
len: 14; v_gene: TRBV4-2; abundance: once; j_gene: TRBJ1-1; d_gene: NA; CDR3nt: TGTGCCAGCAGCCAGGGCCACACAGGGCCAGAAGCTTTCTTT; CDR3aa: CASSQGHTGPEAFF
len: 13; v_gene: TRBV3-1/TRBV3-2; abundance: NA; j_gene: TRBJ2-7; d_gene: NA; CDR3nt: TGTGCCAGCAGCCCGCGCCAGGGTTACGAGCAGTACTTC; CDR3aa: CASSPRQGYEQYF
len: 17; v_gene: TRBV6-1; abundance: NA; j_gene: TRBJ1-3; d_gene: NA; CDR3nt: TGTGCCAGCAGTGTCTTAAACACCCGGAGCTCTGGAAACACCATATATTTT; CDR3aa: CASSVLNTRSSGNTIYF
len: 16; v_gene: TRBV15; abundance: NA; j_gene: TRBJ2-3; d_gene: TRBD2; CDR3nt: TGTGCCACCAGCAGTTGGACTAGCGGGGGCACAGATACGCAGTATTTT; CDR3aa: CATSSWTSGGTDTQYF
len: 18; v_gene: TRBV9; abundance: NA; j_gene: TRBJ2-3; d_gene: TRBD2; CDR3nt: TGTGCCAGCAGCCCCCGGCTAGCGGGGGGTACTAGCACAGATACGCAGTATTTT; CDR3aa: CASSPRLAGGTSTDTQYF
len: 11; v_gene: TRBV20-1; abundance: few; j_gene: TRBJ1-2; d_gene: NA; CDR3nt: TGCAGTGCTACCGGTTACTATGGCTACACCTTC; CDR3aa: CSATGYYGYTF
len: 17; v_gene: TRBV6-1; abundance: NA; j_gene: TRBJ1-2; d_gene: TRBD1; CDR3nt: TGTGCCAGCAATGATCCGGGACAGGGTAGATTGGGCTATGGCTACACCTTC; CDR3aa: CASNDPGQGRLGYGYTF
len: 15; v_gene: TRBV19; abundance: NA; j_gene: TRBJ1-2; d_gene: NA; CDR3nt: TGTGCCAGTAGTTATACGTTCCGGACAACCTATGGCTACACCTTC; CDR3aa: CASSYTFRTTYGYTF
len: 18; v_gene: TRBV4-1; abundance: NA; j_gene: TRBJ1-4; d_gene: NA; CDR3nt: TGCGCCAGCAGCCCCCCGGGCTGGGGGCGCGTGGCTAATGAAAAACTGTTTTTT; CDR3aa: CASSPPGWGRVANEKLFF
len: 18; v_gene: TRBV9; abundance: NA; j_gene: TRBJ2-3; d_gene: NA; CDR3nt: TGTGCCAGCAACTCCCAAACTGGACCGGGAAGAGGACTAAGATCGCAGTATTTT; CDR3aa: CASNSQTGPGRGLRSQYF
len: 13; v_gene: TRBV6-5; abundance: NA; j_gene: TRBJ1-1; d_gene: NA; CDR3nt: TGTGCCAGCAGTTCTGACAGGCTCTGGGCAGCTTTCTTT; CDR3aa: CASSSDRLWAAFF
len: 16; v_gene: TRBV7-9; abundance: NA; j_gene: TRBJ1-3; d_gene: NA; CDR3nt: TGTGCCAGCAGCACCCCCCCCGTACTATCTGGAAACACCATATATTTT; CDR3aa: CASSTPPVLSGNTIYF
len: 15; v_gene: TRBV5-6; abundance: NA; j_gene: TRBJ2-7; d_gene: NA; CDR3nt: TGTGCCAGCAGCTTGGATCCCGGGGTCCTCTACGAGCAGTACTTC; CDR3aa: CASSLDPGVLYEQYF
len: 13; v_gene: TRBV14; abundance: NA; j_gene: TRBJ1-2; d_gene: TRBD1; CDR3nt: TGTGCCAGCAGCCAAGCCAGGACAGGGGCCTACACCTTC; CDR3aa: CASSQARTGAYTF